Below, 4 T cell receptor beta chains from the same sample are listed, as sequenced in a study of post-analysis software for immune sequencing data. Study findings and constraints: TRBV5-6, TRBV5-1 and TRBV20-1 belonged to a set of five TRBV segments that were more frequent in patients than controls.

Antigen specificity for these receptors is unknown. Unique molecular identifiers were present in the TCR beta cDNA libraries. TCRdb itself ran the PCR reads through MiXCR, one entry per CDR3 protein. This sample has more than 500,000 distinct CDR3 sequences, with under 40% found just once. What was sequenced was blood. These receptors originate from a girl between 2 and 17 years old with multiple sclerosis.

The rearrangement joins TRBV20-1 to TRBJ2-1; D not resolved. Germline assignment: CDR1 DFQATT and CDR2 SNEGSKA (reference sequence). The CDR3 covers 12 residues. V was cut by 1 base and J by 9 bases, with 10 bases left in between. CDR3 nucleotides: TGCAGTGCTAGAGTCGCAGATCTTGAGCAGTTCTTC. It specifies CSARVADLEQFF.

The chain combines TRBV6-1 with TRBJ2-6; weak D call: TRBD1 (5 bases). Germline CDR1 and CDR2: MNHNS and SASEGT. The length of the CDR3 is 16 residues. Trimming took off 7 bases at V and 0 bases at J, with 13 bases between the two ends. CDR3 sequence (DNA): TGTGCCAGCACAAGGGGATCTCTCTCTGGGGCCAACGTCCTGACTTTC. It is translated as CASTRGSLSGANVLTF.

This rearrangement joins TRBV18 to TRBJ2-7; D is possibly TRBD1 (6 bases). V gave up 1 base and J gave up 3 bases, with 19 bases separating them. The germline gives CDR1 KGHSH, CDR2 LQKENI. This CDR3 contains 17 residues. For the CDR3, the DNA is TGTGCCAGCTCACCACGGGGGCCCGAAGCCCTTTTCTACGAGCAGTACTTC. Its translation: CASSPRGPEALFYEQYF. The variable domain in full, completed from reference TRBV18 and TRBJ2-7, reads NAGVMQNPRHLVRRRGQEARLRCSPMKGHSHVYWYRQLPEEGLKFMVYLQKENIIDESGMPKERFSAEFPKEGPSILRIQQVVRGDSAAYFCASSPRGPEALFYEQYFGPGTRLTVT.

The J gene is TRBJ2-1, the V gene TRBV20-1; D gene uncertain. The germline gives CDR1 DFQATT, CDR2 SNEGSKA (reference sequence). This CDR3 spans 15 amino acids. Between the trimmed V and J ends, which lost 4 bases and 2 bases, there was a span of 15 bases. The CDR3 spells CSAMATLMAYNEQFF. The CDR3 DNA sequence: TGCAGTGCTATGGCGACCCTAATGGCCTACAATGAGCAGTTCTTC.